The T cell receptor beta chain described here comes from a study of patients and donors after allogeneic stem cell transplantation. This clonotype was counted ten times or more. V lost 2 bases, J lost 9 bases, and 8 bases lay in between. The CDR3 contains 12 residues. In TCRdb, the RT-PCR reads were re-called with MiXCR into one record per CDR3 protein. The table records 800,000 to 1,000,000 distinct CDR3 sequences, about a sixth of them present only once. The V and J genes are TRBV12-3 or TRBV12-4 and TRBJ2-1; D call uncertain. The clonotype was recovered from a human donor who was either an allogeneic HSCT recipient or a stem cell or donor lymphocyte infusion donor (not recorded which). It is not recorded whose cells these are; they may come from a transplant donor. The sequenced material came from blood, either unsorted or a sorted T cell fraction (not recorded which). The CDR3: CASSLRSGEQFF. DNA for the CDR3: TGTGCCAGCAGTTTACGTTCGGGTGAGCAGTTCTTC.